This TCR beta chain was documented in a study of T cell changes during pregnancy in multiple sclerosis. Germline CDR1 reads LGHNA; CDR2 reads YSLEER. The CDR3 length is 17 residues. Trimming cost V 0 bases and J 0 bases, with 14 bases left between them. Sequencing used immunoSEQ multiplex PCR; TCRdb keeps in-frame clones, though not all of them. The sample includes some 68,000 clones, about nine tenths of them seen just once. This specimen consisted of peripheral blood, obtained in the second trimester of pregnancy. This chain links TRBV4-3 with TRBJ1-2; TRBD1 might be the D (6 bases). The origin of this receptor is a female donor with multiple sclerosis, enrolled in a pregnancy study. The CDR3 protein is CASSQDIRTEANYGYTF. In nucleotides, the CDR3 is TGCGCCAGCAGCCAAGATATACGGACAGAAGCTAACTATGGCTACACCTTC.